The sample holds a few counts of the clone carrying this T cell receptor beta chain. Its target is unknown. Whole-blood samples were 2 to 2.5 ml of peripheral blood from healthy adult volunteers. The library had UMIs added by 3' ligation of an oligonucleotide to TCR cDNA. Input was about 1 to 1,100 ng of DNase-treated total RNA without cell sorting. The source of the sample is a study of naive and memory T cell subsets. The length of the CDR3 is 12 residues. With 5 bases removed from V and 10 bases from J, the gap between germline ends came to 12 bases. For blood and skin samples, reverse transcription used TCR alpha and beta constant primers. Four PCR rounds used nested alpha and beta constant region primers plus the SP2 primer. TCRdb fed the 5' RACE reads into MiXCR, producing one record per CDR3 protein. This table holds more than 25,000 distinct CDR3 sequences, under 30% found once. Study-wide results and caveats: The RNA method is potentially sensitive to activation and differentiation changes.

The source is a female donor in good health. The rearrangement uses TRBV12-3 or TRBV12-4 and TRBJ2-1; D is ambiguous. CDR3 protein: CASSPTLVEQFF. In DNA form, the CDR3 reads TGTGCCAGCAGTCCGACTTTAGTAGAGCAGTTCTTC.